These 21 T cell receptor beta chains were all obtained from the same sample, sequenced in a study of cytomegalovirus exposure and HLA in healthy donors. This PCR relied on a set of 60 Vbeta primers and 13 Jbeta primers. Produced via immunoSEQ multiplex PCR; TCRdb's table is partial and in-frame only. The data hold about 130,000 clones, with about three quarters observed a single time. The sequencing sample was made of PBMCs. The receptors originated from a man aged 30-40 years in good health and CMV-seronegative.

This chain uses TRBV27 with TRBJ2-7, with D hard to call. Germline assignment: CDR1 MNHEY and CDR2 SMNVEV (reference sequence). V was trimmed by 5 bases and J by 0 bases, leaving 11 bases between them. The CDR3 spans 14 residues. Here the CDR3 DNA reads TGTGCCAGCAGTGTTGCCGGTAGCTCCTACGAGCAGTACTTC. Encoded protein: CASSVAGSSYEQYF.

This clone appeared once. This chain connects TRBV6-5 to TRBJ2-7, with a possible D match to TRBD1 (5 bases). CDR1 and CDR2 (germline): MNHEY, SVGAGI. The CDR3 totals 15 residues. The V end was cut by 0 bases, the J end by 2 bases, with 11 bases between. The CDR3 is CASSYSAGITYEQYF. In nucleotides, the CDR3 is TGTGCCAGCAGTTACTCTGCAGGGATTACCTACGAGCAGTACTTC.

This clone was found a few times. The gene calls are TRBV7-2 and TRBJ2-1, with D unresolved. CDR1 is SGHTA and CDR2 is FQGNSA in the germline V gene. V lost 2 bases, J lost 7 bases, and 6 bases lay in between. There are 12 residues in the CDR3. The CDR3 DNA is TGTGCCAGCAGCTTATTCAGAAATGAGCAGTTCTTC. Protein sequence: CASSLFRNEQFF.

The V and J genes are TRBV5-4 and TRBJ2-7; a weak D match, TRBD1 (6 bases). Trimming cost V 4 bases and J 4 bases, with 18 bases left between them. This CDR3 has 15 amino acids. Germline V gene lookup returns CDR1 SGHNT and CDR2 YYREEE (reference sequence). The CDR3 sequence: CASSGPGDLRYEQYF. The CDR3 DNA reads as TGTGCCAGCAGCGGGCCAGGGGACCTTAGGTACGAGCAGTACTTC.

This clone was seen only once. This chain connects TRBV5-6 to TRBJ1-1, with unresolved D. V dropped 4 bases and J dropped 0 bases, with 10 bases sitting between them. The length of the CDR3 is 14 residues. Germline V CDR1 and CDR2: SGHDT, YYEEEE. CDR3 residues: CASSTTSMNTEAFF. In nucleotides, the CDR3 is TGTGCCAGCAGCACGACATCCATGAACACTGAAGCTTTCTTT.

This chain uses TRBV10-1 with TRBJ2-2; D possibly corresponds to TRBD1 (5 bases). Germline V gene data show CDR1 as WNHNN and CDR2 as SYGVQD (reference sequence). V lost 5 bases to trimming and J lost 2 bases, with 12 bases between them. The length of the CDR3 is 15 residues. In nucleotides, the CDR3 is TGCGCCAGCAGTTGGCAGGGCCTAAACACCGGGGAGCTGTTTTTT. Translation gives CASSWQGLNTGELFF.

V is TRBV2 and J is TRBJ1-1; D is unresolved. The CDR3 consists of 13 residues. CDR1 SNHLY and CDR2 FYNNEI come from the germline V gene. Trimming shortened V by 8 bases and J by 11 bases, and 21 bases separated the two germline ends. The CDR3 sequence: CASFQDSRTEAFF. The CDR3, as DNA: TGTGCCAGCTTCCAGGACTCCCGAACAGAGGCTTTCTTT.

Written as DNA, the CDR3 is TGTGCCAGCAGGAGCTCCTACAATGAGCAGTTCTTC. It codes for CASRSSYNEQFF. V usage is TRBV6-5 and J usage is TRBJ2-1; D unclear. Germline V gene data show CDR1 as MNHEY and CDR2 as SVGAGI. The CDR3 runs to 12 residues. V was clipped by 6 bases and J by 0 bases, with 3 bases between them.

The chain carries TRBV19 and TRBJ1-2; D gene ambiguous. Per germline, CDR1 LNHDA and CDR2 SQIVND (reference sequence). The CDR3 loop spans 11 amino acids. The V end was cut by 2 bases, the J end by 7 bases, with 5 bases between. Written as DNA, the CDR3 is TGTGCCAGTAGTATACAGGCTGGCTACACCTTC. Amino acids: CASSIQAGYTF.

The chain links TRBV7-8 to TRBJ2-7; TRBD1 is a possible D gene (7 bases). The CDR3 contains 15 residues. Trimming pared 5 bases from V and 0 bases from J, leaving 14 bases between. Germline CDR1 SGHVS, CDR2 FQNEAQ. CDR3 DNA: TGTGCCAGCAGCGTCCGGAGGGACAGCTCCTACGAGCAGTACTTC. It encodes CASSVRRDSSYEQYF.

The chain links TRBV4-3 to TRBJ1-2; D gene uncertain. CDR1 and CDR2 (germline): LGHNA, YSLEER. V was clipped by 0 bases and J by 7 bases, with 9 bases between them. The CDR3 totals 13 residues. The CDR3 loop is CASSQDMEVGYTF. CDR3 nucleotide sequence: TGCGCCAGCAGCCAAGATATGGAGGTTGGCTACACCTTC.

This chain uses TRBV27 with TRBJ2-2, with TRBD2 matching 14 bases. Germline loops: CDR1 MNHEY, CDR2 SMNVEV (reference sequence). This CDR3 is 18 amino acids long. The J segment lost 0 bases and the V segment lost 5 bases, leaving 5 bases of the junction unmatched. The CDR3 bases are TGTGCCAGCAGTCTTAAGGGACTAGCGGGGGCGAACACCGGGGAGCTGTTTTTT. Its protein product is CASSLKGLAGANTGELFF.

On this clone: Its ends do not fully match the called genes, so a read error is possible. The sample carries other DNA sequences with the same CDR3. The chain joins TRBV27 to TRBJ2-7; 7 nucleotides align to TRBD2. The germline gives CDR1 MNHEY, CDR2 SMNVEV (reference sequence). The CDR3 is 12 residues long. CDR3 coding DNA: TGTGCCAGTAGTTCTCGGGGGGACGAGCAGTACTTC. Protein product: CASSSRGDEQYF.

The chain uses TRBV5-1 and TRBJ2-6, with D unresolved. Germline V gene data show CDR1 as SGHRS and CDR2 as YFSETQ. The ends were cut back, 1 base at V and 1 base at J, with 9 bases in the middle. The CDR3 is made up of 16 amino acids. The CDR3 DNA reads TGCGCCAGCAGCTTGACTGCTTATTCTGGGGCCAACGTCCTGACTTTC. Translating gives CASSLTAYSGANVLTF. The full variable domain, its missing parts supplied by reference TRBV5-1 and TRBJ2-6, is KAGVTQTPRYLIKTRGQQVTLSCSPISGHRSVSWYQQTPGQGLQFLFEYFSETQRNKGNFPGRFSGRQFSNSRSEMNVSTLELGDSALYLCASSLTAYSGANVLTFGAGSRLTVL.

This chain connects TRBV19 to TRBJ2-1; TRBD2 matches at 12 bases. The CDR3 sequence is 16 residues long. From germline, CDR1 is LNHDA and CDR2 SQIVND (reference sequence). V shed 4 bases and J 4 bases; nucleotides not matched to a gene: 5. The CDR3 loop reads CASSSSSGGVYNEQFF. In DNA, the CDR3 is TGTGCCAGTAGTAGCTCTAGCGGGGGGGTTTACAATGAGCAGTTCTTC.

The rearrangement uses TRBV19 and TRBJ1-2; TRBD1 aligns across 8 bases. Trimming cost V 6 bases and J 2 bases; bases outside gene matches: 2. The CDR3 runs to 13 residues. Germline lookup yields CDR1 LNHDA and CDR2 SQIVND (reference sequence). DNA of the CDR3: TGTGCCAGTAGCGACAGGGGAAACTATGGCTACACCTTC. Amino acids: CASSDRGNYGYTF. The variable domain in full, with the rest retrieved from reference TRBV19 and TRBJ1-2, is DGGITQSPKYLFRKEGQNVTLSCEQNLNHDAMYWYRQDPGQGLRLIYYSQIVNDFQKGDIAEGYSVSREKKESFPLTVTSAQKNPTAFYLCASSDRGNYGYTFGSGTRLTVV.

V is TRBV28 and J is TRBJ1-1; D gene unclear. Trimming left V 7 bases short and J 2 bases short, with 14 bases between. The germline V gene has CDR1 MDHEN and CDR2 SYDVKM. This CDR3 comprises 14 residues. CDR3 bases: TGTGCCAGCACTTCTACGACGGGAAACACTGAAGCTTTCTTT. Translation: CASTSTTGNTEAFF. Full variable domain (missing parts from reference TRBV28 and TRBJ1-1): DVKVTQSSRYLVKRTGEKVFLECVQDMDHENMFWYRQDPGLGLRLIYFSYDVKMKEKGDIPEGYSVSREKKERFSLILESASTNQTSMYLCASTSTTGNTEAFFGQGTRLTVV.

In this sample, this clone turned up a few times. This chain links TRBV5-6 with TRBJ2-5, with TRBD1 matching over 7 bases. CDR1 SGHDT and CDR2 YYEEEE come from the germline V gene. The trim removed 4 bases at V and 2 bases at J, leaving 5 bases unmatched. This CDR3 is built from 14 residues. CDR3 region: CASSVPGQQETQYF. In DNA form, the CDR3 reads TGTGCCAGCAGCGTTCCGGGACAGCAAGAGACCCAGTACTTC. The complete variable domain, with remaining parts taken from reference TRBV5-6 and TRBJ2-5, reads DAGVTQSPTHLIKTRGQQVTLRCSPKSGHDTVSWYQQALGQGPQFIFQYYEEEERQRGNFPDRFSGHQFPNYSSELNVNALLLGDSALYLCASSVPGQQETQYFGPGTRLLVL.

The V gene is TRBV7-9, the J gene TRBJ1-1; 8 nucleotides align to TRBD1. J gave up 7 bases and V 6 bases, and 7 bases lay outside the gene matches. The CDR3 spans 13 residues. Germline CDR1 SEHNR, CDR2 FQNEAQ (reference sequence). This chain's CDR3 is CASRVDRGNEAFF. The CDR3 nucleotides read TGTGCCAGCAGGGTCGACAGGGGTAATGAAGCTTTCTTT.

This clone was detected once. CDR3 sequence reads: CSGGGPESSYEQYF. In DNA, the CDR3 is TGCAGCGGGGGGGGCCCAGAGAGCTCCTACGAGCAGTACTTC. V gene TRBV29-1 combines with J gene TRBJ2-7; a weak D match, TRBD2 (7 bases). Trimming took off 7 bases at V and 0 bases at J, with 16 bases between the two ends. In germline, CDR1 is SQVTM, CDR2 ANQGSEA. CDR3 size: 14 residues.

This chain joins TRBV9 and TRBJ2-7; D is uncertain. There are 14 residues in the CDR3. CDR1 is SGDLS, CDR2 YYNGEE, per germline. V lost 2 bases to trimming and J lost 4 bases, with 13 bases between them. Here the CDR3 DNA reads TGTGCCAGCAGCGTTACCGACAAGCCTTACGAGCAGTACTTC. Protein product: CASSVTDKPYEQYF.